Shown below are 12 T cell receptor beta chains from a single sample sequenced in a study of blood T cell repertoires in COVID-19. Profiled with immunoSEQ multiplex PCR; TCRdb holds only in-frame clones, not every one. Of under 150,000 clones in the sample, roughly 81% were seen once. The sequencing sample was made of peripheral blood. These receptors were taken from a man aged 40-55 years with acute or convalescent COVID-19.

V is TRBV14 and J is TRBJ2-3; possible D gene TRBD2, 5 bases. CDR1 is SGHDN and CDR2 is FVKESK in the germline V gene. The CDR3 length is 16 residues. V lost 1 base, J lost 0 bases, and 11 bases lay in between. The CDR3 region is CASSQVGGLSTDTQYF. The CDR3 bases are TGTGCCAGCAGCCAAGTAGGCGGGTTAAGCACAGATACGCAGTATTTT.

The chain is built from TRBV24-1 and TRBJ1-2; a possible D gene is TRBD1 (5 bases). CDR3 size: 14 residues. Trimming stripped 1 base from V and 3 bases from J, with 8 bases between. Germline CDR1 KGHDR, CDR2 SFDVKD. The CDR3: CATSDFGRDYGYTF. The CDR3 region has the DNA TGTGCCACCAGTGATTTCGGCAGGGACTATGGCTACACCTTC.

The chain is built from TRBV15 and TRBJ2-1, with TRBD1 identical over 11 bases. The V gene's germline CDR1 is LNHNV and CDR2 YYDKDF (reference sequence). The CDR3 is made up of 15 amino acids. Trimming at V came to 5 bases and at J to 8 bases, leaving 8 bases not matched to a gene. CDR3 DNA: TGTGCCACCAGCGGACAGGGGGCGAAGCGGGATGAGCAGTTCTTC. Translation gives CATSGQGAKRDEQFF.

The CDR3 spells CASSLPPRGGETQYF. Here the CDR3 DNA reads TGTGCCAGTAGTCTACCGCCCCGGGGGGGAGAGACCCAGTACTTC. The V and J genes are TRBV19 and TRBJ2-5; 8 nucleotides agree with TRBD2. There are 15 residues in the CDR3. V dropped 5 bases and J dropped 4; count of bases not matched to a gene: 9. Germline values: CDR1 LNHDA, CDR2 SQIVND (reference sequence).

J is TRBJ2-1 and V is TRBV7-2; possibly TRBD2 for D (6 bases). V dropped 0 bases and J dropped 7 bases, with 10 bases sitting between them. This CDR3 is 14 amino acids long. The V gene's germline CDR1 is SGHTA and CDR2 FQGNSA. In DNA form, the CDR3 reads TGTGCCAGCAGCTTAGCGGGGGGATCAAATGAGCAGTTCTTC. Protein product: CASSLAGGSNEQFF.

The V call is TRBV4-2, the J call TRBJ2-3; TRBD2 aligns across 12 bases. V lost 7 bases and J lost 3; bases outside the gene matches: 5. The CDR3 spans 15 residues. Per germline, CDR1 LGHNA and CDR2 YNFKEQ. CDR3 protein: CASNNGLAGTDTQYF. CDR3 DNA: TGTGCCAGCAACAACGGACTAGCGGGGACAGATACGCAGTATTTT.

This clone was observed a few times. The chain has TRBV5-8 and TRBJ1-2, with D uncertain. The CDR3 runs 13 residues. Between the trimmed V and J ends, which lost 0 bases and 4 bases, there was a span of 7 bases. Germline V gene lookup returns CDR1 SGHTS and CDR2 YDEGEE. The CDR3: CASSLETGYGYTF. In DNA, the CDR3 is TGTGCCAGCAGCTTGGAAACGGGCTATGGCTACACCTTC.

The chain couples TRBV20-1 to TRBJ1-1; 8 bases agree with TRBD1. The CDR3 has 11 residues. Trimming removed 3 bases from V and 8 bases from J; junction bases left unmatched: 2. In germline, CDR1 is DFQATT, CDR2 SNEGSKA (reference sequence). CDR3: CSARGDREAFF. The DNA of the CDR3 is TGCAGTGCTAGGGGGGACAGGGAAGCTTTCTTT.

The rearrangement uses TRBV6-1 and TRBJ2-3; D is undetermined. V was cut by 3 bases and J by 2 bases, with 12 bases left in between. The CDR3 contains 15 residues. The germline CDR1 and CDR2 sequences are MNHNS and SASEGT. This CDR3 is CASSDRKIHTDTQYF. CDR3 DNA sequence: TGTGCCAGCAGTGATAGAAAAATTCACACAGATACGCAGTATTTT.

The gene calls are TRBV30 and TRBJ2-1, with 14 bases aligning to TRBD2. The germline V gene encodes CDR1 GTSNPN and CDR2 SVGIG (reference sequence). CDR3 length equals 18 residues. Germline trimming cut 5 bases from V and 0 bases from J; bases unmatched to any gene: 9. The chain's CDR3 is CAWVRGLAGGNSYNEQFF. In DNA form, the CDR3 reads TGTGCCTGGGTCCGCGGACTAGCGGGGGGTAACTCCTACAATGAGCAGTTCTTC.

In DNA form, the CDR3 reads TGTGCCAGCAGACTCGACGGGGGGGCGGCAGATACGCAGTATTTT. It is translated as CASRLDGGAADTQYF. The chain carries TRBV2 and TRBJ2-3; TRBD2 agrees at 8 bases. The V segment lost 6 bases and the J segment 4 bases; nucleotides outside the gene matches: 9. Germline V gene sequence: CDR1 SNHLY, CDR2 FYNNEI. The CDR3 has 15 residues. The full variable domain, with the rest looked up from reference TRBV2 and TRBJ2-3, is EPEVTQTPSHQVTQMGQEVILRCVPISNHLYFYWYRQILGQKVEFLVSFYNNEISEKSEIFDDQFSVERPDGSNFTLKIRSTKLEDSAMYFCASRLDGGAADTQYFGPGTRLTVL.

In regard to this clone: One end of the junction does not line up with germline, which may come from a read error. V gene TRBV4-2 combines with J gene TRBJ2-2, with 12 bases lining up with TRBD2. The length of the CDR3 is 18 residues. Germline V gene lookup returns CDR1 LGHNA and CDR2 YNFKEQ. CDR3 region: CATSHGPSGGAWGGELFF. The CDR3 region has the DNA TGTGCCACCAGCCACGGGCCTAGCGGGGGGGCCTGGGGCGGGGAGCTGTTTTTT.